The rows below give T cell receptor beta chains drawn from one sample of a study of blood T cell repertoires in COVID-19. Some clones are missing from TCRdb's copy, which holds only in-frame ones; the method was immunoSEQ multiplex PCR. The sample holds 30,000 to 40,000 clones; 90% are singletons and the top ten take 20% to 25%. The specimen sequenced was peripheral blood. These receptor sequences come from a man aged 60 to 69 with active or convalescent COVID-19. The CDR3 runs from the conserved cysteine through the conserved F or W. Each record gives: CDR3 length, V gene, J gene, D gene, clone size, CDR3 protein, CDR3 DNA. A D gene is named only where the DNA matches it firmly. Size tells how often a clone was seen (once, few, many) or the class of an expanded clone, and some rows leave it out.

>16|TRBV27|TRBJ2-2|NA|NA
CASSLLQGATTGELFF
TGTGCCAGCAGTTTATTGCAGGGTGCGACGACCGGGGAGCTGTTTTTT
>15|TRBV4-1|TRBJ2-7|TRBD2|once
CASSHGTSGSFEQYF
TGCGCCAGCAGCCATGGGACTAGCGGGAGTTTCGAGCAGTACTTC
>14|TRBV5-1|TRBJ2-7|NA|NA
CASSFSRNSYEQYF
TGCGCCAGCAGCTTCTCCAGGAACTCCTACGAGCAGTACTTC
>11|TRBV6-5|TRBJ2-7|NA|few
CASAWQGSQYF
TGTGCCAGCGCCTGGCAGGGATCACAGTACTTC
>17|TRBV4-2|TRBJ2-3|TRBD2|NA
CASSPRGLAGVKDTQYF
TGTGCCAGCAGCCCGCGGGGACTAGCGGGAGTAAAAGATACGCAGTATTTT
>16|TRBV9|TRBJ2-1|TRBD2|NA
CASSVGGSGRADEQFF
TGTGCCAGCAGCGTAGGGGGTAGCGGGAGGGCCGATGAGCAGTTCTTC
>14|TRBV9|TRBJ2-1|NA|NA
CASSVLSVNNEQFF
TGTGCCAGCAGCGTTCTGAGTGTTAACAATGAGCAGTTCTTC
>15|TRBV2|TRBJ2-5|NA|NA
CASSEGQAPQETQYF
TGTGCCAGCAGTGAAGGACAGGCGCCCCAAGAGACCCAGTACTTC
>10|TRBV29-1|TRBJ2-1|NA|NA
CSVADNEQFF
TGCAGCGTTGCGGACAATGAGCAGTTCTTC
>13|TRBV30|TRBJ1-6|TRBD1|few
CACRQGLDSPLHF
TGTGCCTGCCGACAGGGTTTAGATTCACCCCTCCACTTT
>16|TRBV9|TRBJ2-7|NA|few
CASSVEPHLVTNEQYF
TGTGCCAGCAGCGTAGAACCCCACCTAGTAACCAACGAGCAGTACTTC
>17|TRBV7-6|TRBJ2-1|TRBD2|NA
CASSRSLAGGSYNEQFF
TGTGCCAGCAGCCGTAGTTTAGCGGGAGGATCCTACAATGAGCAGTTCTTC
>14|TRBV18|TRBJ2-3|NA|NA
CASSLSGFADTQYF
TGTGCCAGCTCACTTTCAGGGTTCGCAGATACGCAGTATTTT
>16|TRBV7-2|TRBJ2-3|NA|NA
CASSLAGGIRADTQYF
TGTGCCAGCAGCTTAGCGGGAGGTATTAGGGCAGATACGCAGTATTTT
>15|TRBV3-1/TRBV3-2|TRBJ2-7|TRBD2|NA
CASSQGLANDYEQYF
TGTGCCAGCAGCCAAGGACTAGCGAATGATTACGAGCAGTACTTC
>12|TRBV9|TRBJ2-1|NA|few
CASSVTGNEQFF
TGTGCCAGCAGCGTCACAGGGAATGAGCAGTTCTTC
>14|TRBV7-2|TRBJ2-1|TRBD2|NA
CASSLNGRAGEQFF
TGTGCCAGCAGCTTAAACGGGAGGGCCGGTGAGCAGTTCTTC
>14|TRBV3-1/TRBV3-2|TRBJ2-1|NA|NA
CASSQSLVLNEQFF
TGTGCCAGCAGCCAAAGTCTAGTCTTAAATGAGCAGTTCTTC
>14|TRBV30|TRBJ2-2|TRBD1|NA
CALEGQGASGELFF
TGTGCCTTGGAGGGACAGGGGGCGTCCGGGGAGCTGTTTTTT
>15|TRBV7-8|TRBJ2-7|NA|NA
CASSFTRTSSYEQYF
TGTGCCAGCAGCTTCACTAGGACTTCCTCCTACGAGCAGTACTTC
>14|TRBV6-5|TRBJ2-7|TRBD1|NA
CASGNRGPVYEQYF
TGTGCCAGCGGTAACAGGGGGCCGGTTTACGAGCAGTACTTC
>13|TRBV7-2|TRBJ1-5|NA|NA
CASSLRGGEPQHF
TGTGCCAGCAGCTTAAGGGGGGGGGAGCCCCAGCATTTT
>19|TRBV6-2/TRBV6-3|TRBJ2-7|TRBD2|NA
CASSYSRDGRTSDSYEQYF
TGTGCCAGCAGTTACTCGAGGGACGGCAGGACTAGCGACAGCTACGAGCAGTACTTC
>14|TRBV15|TRBJ2-7|TRBD1|few
CATSVTGRIYEQYF
TGTGCCACCAGCGTGACAGGGAGAATCTACGAGCAGTACTTC
>16|TRBV12-5|TRBJ2-7|TRBD1|NA
CASGYPGQGDPYEQYF
TGTGCTAGTGGGTATCCGGGACAGGGGGACCCCTACGAGCAGTACTTC